This T cell receptor beta chain came from a study of cytomegalovirus exposure and HLA in healthy donors. 60 Vbeta and 13 Jbeta primers were used in PCR. The assay was immunoSEQ multiplex PCR, and TCRdb's table has in-frame clones only and misses some. The sample consists of more than 85,000 clones, approximately 71% of them appearing once. The CDR3 extends over 15 amino acids. Trimming stripped 1 base from V and 5 bases from J, with 15 bases between. CDR1 is SEHNR, CDR2 FQNEAQ, per germline (reference sequence). The receptor's source is a woman in her 70s in good health and CMV-seropositive. The sequenced sample consisted of PBMCs. The chain recombines TRBV7-9 with TRBJ2-7; no definite D call. The CDR3 spells CASSLDGAFFNEQYF. In DNA, the CDR3 is TGTGCCAGCAGCTTAGATGGAGCTTTTTTCAACGAGCAGTACTTC.